These 12 T cell receptor beta chains came from one sample sequenced in a study of blood T cell repertoires in COVID-19. The assay was immunoSEQ multiplex PCR, and TCRdb's table has in-frame clones only and misses some. The table has about 140,000 clones, around 79% seen once. What was sequenced was peripheral blood. These receptor sequences come from a man between 60 and 75 years old with acute or convalescent COVID-19.

This chain links TRBV9 with TRBJ2-1; TRBD2 matches 10 bases. This CDR3 has 16 amino acids. In germline, CDR1 is SGDLS, CDR2 YYNGEE. With 4 bases clipped from V and 6 bases from J, the junction kept 10 bases outside the gene matches. DNA of the CDR3: TGTGCCAGCAGCACCTCAGCGGGAGGGGCTTCCAATGAGCAGTTCTTC. This translates into CASSTSAGGASNEQFF.

The chain combines TRBV28 with TRBJ1-5; TRBD1 agrees at 7 bases. CDR3 length equals 15 residues. J lost 7 bases, V lost 6 bases, and 12 bases had no gene match. The germline CDR1 and CDR2 sequences are MDHEN and SYDVKM. The CDR3 DNA is TGTGCCAGCAGCCCTAGACAGGGCCCCAAACAGCCCCAGCATTTT. As protein: CASSPRQGPKQPQHF.

The chain couples TRBV4-2 to TRBJ2-5, with a possible D match to TRBD2 (6 bases). There are 13 residues in the CDR3. Trimming pared 5 bases from V and 2 bases from J, leaving 9 bases between. CDR1 and CDR2 (germline): LGHNA, YNFKEQ. CDR3 in amino acids: CASSEGGQETQYF. Here the CDR3 DNA reads TGTGCCAGCAGCGAAGGAGGGCAAGAGACCCAGTACTTC.

This chain connects TRBV15 to TRBJ2-5; D call uncertain. The germline V gene has CDR1 LNHNV and CDR2 YYDKDF (reference sequence). Trimming removed 0 bases from V and 3 bases from J, with 5 bases in between. This CDR3 contains 13 residues. The CDR3 loop reads CATSRDLKETQYF. CDR3 DNA: TGTGCCACCAGCAGAGATCTAAAAGAGACCCAGTACTTC.

The chain joins TRBV28 to TRBJ2-3; 7 bases map to TRBD2. Unmatched junction bases numbered 10, after V lost 5 bases and J lost 5 bases. The CDR3 extends over 15 amino acids. Germline CDR1 reads MDHEN; CDR2 reads SYDVKM. In DNA, the CDR3 is TGTGCCAGCAGTCGAGTAGCGGGCCCGGGAGATACGCAGTATTTT. Encoded protein: CASSRVAGPGDTQYF.

This chain uses TRBV24-1 with TRBJ2-3, with D uncertain. V dropped 3 bases and J dropped 0 bases, with 3 bases sitting between them. The CDR3 totals 13 residues. Germline V gives CDR1 KGHDR, CDR2 SFDVKD. CDR3 protein: CATSDGSTDTQYF. The CDR3 DNA reads as TGTGCCACCAGTGATGGCAGCACAGATACGCAGTATTTT.

Written as DNA, the CDR3 is TGTGCCAGCAGCGTACAGGGGAGCGGGGCCAACGTCCTGACTTTC. This codes for CASSVQGSGANVLTF. The rearrangement joins TRBV9 to TRBJ2-6; perhaps TRBD1 as D (6 bases). Germline V gene lookup returns CDR1 SGDLS and CDR2 YYNGEE. The CDR3 covers 15 residues. V was shortened by 1 base and J by 4 bases, with 9 bases between the two germline ends.

The chain has TRBV28 and TRBJ1-2; D is unresolved. The CDR3 sequence is 15 residues long. The V gene's germline CDR1 is MDHEN and CDR2 SYDVKM. Trimming stripped 1 base from V and 4 bases from J, with 13 bases between. The CDR3 protein is CASSLSPGNGYGYTF. The DNA for the CDR3 is TGTGCCAGCAGTTTATCCCCGGGGAATGGCTATGGCTACACCTTC.

The CDR3 loop reads CASARDGGMNTEAFF. The CDR3 bases are TGTGCCAGCGCGAGGGACGGCGGGATGAACACTGAAGCTTTCTTT. The gene calls are TRBV11-2 and TRBJ1-1; maybe TRBD1 (5 bases). In germline, CDR1 is SGHAT, CDR2 FQNNGV. The CDR3 runs to 15 residues. Trimming pared 8 bases from V and 0 bases from J, leaving 16 bases between.

This clone was seen just once. The chain carries TRBV3-1 (or the pseudogene TRBV3-2) and TRBJ1-2, with 7 bases fitting TRBD1. Trimming cost V 6 bases and J 6 bases; bases outside gene matches: 7. The CDR3 runs 13 residues. CDR1 LGHDT and CDR2 YNNKEL come from the germline V gene (reference sequence). The CDR3 nucleotides are TGTGCCAGCAGTCCGGACAGGAGCCATGGCTACACCTTC. This gives the protein CASSPDRSHGYTF.

V usage is TRBV6-2 or TRBV6-3 and J usage is TRBJ2-5; the match to TRBD2 covers 11 bases. V dropped 4 bases and J dropped 5; count of bases not matched to a gene: 9. Germline values: CDR1 MNHEY, CDR2 SVGEGT. This CDR3 contains 16 residues. Here the CDR3 reads CASSWTLAGGRETQYF. In nucleotides, the CDR3 is TGTGCCAGCAGTTGGACGCTAGCGGGAGGTCGGGAGACCCAGTACTTC.

The chain joins TRBV5-1 to TRBJ1-3, with D tentatively TRBD1 (6 bases). V lost 1 base, J lost 8 bases, and 19 bases lay in between. The CDR3 totals 16 residues. CDR1 is SGHRS and CDR2 is YFSETQ in the germline V gene. As DNA, the CDR3 is TGCGCCAGCAGCTTGAGTGCAGCCTCCCCAGGGGACACCATATATTTT. Translation gives CASSLSAASPGDTIYF.